These 21 T cell receptor beta chains were sequenced from one sample in a study of CD8 T cells in Susac syndrome. cDNA came from about 0.5 to 1 ug RNA primed by random hexamers. One entry per CDR3 protein, called by TCRdb with MiXCR from the immunoSEQ multiplex PCR reads. The sample lists 150,000 to 200,000 distinct CDR3 sequences; around 94% were seen once. Material for sequencing was CD4+ T cells from PBMCs. The source of these receptors is a human donor with Susac syndrome.

The chain combines TRBV7-2 with TRBJ2-2; 7 bases line up with TRBD2. J was trimmed by 6 bases and V by 8 bases; bases with no gene match: 9. The CDR3 is 14 residues long. In germline, CDR1 is SGHTA, CDR2 FQGNSA. The CDR3 spells CASAVTSSAGELFF. The CDR3 coding sequence is TGTGCCAGCGCGGTGACTAGCTCCGCCGGGGAGCTGTTTTTT.

This clonotype has just one count. The chain employs TRBV6-5 and TRBJ1-1; 8 bases agree with TRBD1. CDR3 length: 16 amino acids. The ends lost 4 bases at V and 2 bases at J; junction bases unmatched: 9. The germline V gene encodes CDR1 MNHEY and CDR2 SVGAGI. CDR3 region: CASSLLRTGFNTEAFF. In DNA form, the CDR3 reads TGTGCCAGCAGTTTACTTCGGACAGGGTTTAACACTGAAGCTTTCTTT.

The chain uses TRBV29-1 and TRBJ2-2, with D perhaps being TRBD1 or TRBD2 (5 bases each). Germline V gene sequence: CDR1 SQVTM, CDR2 ANQGSEA. The CDR3 spans 11 residues. Trimming took 7 bases from V and 3 from J, leaving 6 bases between them. The CDR3 coding sequence is TGCAGCGGGGGGTACACCGGGGAGCTGTTTTTT. Translated: CSGGYTGELFF.

The table lists this clonotype with a count of one. The DNA of the CDR3 is TGTGCCAGCAGCTTAAATGGCGGGGGGGTTGGAGATACGCAGTATTTT. As protein: CASSLNGGGVGDTQYF. This chain connects TRBV7-3 to TRBJ2-3; TRBD2 aligns across 9 bases. In germline, CDR1 is SGHTA, CDR2 FQGTGA. Germline trimming cut 1 base from V and 5 bases from J; bases unmatched to any gene: 7. There are 16 residues in the CDR3.

The rearrangement uses TRBV12-3 or TRBV12-4 and TRBJ1-1; no reliable D call. V shed 3 bases and J shed 1 base, with 12 bases lying between them. CDR3 length: 15 amino acids. The CDR3 coding sequence is TGTGCCAGCAGTTTGTATCTGAGAGCGAACACTGAAGCTTTCTTT. Its protein product is CASSLYLRANTEAFF.

The chain carries TRBV18 and TRBJ1-2, with no clear D. The germline CDR1 and CDR2 sequences are KGHSH and LQKENI. V lost 2 bases and J lost 8, with 12 bases in between. The CDR3 totals 13 residues. CDR3 coding DNA: TGTGCCAGCTCACCAGACTCTATCCGGGGCTACACCTTC. Its protein is CASSPDSIRGYTF.

The chain employs TRBV27 and TRBJ2-7; D gene uncertain. The CDR3 runs to 14 residues. Trimming removed 0 bases from V and 0 bases from J, with 6 bases in between. From germline, CDR1 is MNHEY and CDR2 SMNVEV (reference sequence). Here the CDR3 DNA reads TGTGCCAGCAGTTTATCTGGGCACTCCTACGAGCAGTACTTC. Its translation is CASSLSGHSYEQYF.

The gene calls are TRBV7-9 and TRBJ1-1; D unresolved. The germline V gene encodes CDR1 SEHNR and CDR2 FQNEAQ (reference sequence). Deletions cut 3 bases from V and 1 base from J, with 6 bases between. This CDR3 has 13 residues. For the CDR3, the DNA is TGTGCCAGCAGCTTGAATACGAACACTGAAGCTTTCTTT. Residues: CASSLNTNTEAFF.

The chain links TRBV12-3 or TRBV12-4 to TRBJ2-4; no definite D call. With 7 bases removed from V and 7 bases from J, the gap between germline ends came to 14 bases. The CDR3 is made up of 13 amino acids. CDR3 bases: TGTGCCAGCACTCGGGCAGGCGAGAACATTCAGTACTTC. This encodes CASTRAGENIQYF.

The V call is TRBV29-1, the J call TRBJ2-5; 10 bases are shared with TRBD2. Germline V gene lookup returns CDR1 SQVTM and CDR2 ANQGSEA. CDR3 length equals 12 residues. The ends lost 8 bases at V and 5 bases at J; junction bases unmatched: 5. The CDR3 region has the DNA TGCAGCCACAGCGGGGGGGATGAGACCCAGTACTTC. Amino acid sequence: CSHSGGDETQYF.

The chain recombines TRBV4-2 with TRBJ1-2; D is possibly TRBD1 (5 bases). CDR1 is LGHNA and CDR2 is YNFKEQ in the germline V gene. The CDR3 runs to 17 residues. Trimming took 4 bases from V and 0 from J, leaving 18 bases between them. CDR3 amino acids: CASSREWDLQSNYGYTF. In nucleotides, the CDR3 is TGTGCCAGCAGCCGAGAGTGGGACCTGCAATCTAACTATGGCTACACCTTC.

The J gene is TRBJ1-1, the V gene TRBV30; D unresolved. V dropped 5 bases and J dropped 11 bases, with 18 bases sitting between them. CDR1 and CDR2 from the germline V gene are GTSNPN and SVGIG (reference sequence). The CDR3 runs 12 residues. The CDR3 reads CAWASVQRRAFF. The CDR3 DNA reads TGTGCCTGGGCTAGTGTACAGCGACGCGCTTTCTTT.

This chain uses TRBV29-1 with TRBJ2-2, with 7 bases identical to TRBD1. The CDR3 is made up of 16 amino acids. Germline V lookup: CDR1 SQVTM, CDR2 ANQGSEA. V lost 4 bases to trimming and J lost 0 bases; unmatched junction nucleotides: 8. CDR3 loop: CSVGSGDSTNTGELFF. CDR3 in DNA: TGCAGCGTTGGTTCCGGGGACAGCACGAACACCGGGGAGCTGTTTTTT.

This rearrangement joins TRBV6-2 or TRBV6-3 to TRBJ2-1; 8 bases are shared with TRBD2. The length of the CDR3 is 16 residues. The germline V gene encodes CDR1 MNHEY and CDR2 SVGEGT. V dropped 4 bases and J dropped 4; count of bases not matched to a gene: 9. DNA for the CDR3: TGTGCCAGCAGTTCCCCAGGTAGCGGGGCTTACAATGAGCAGTTCTTC. It yields the protein CASSSPGSGAYNEQFF.

This clonotype appeared a single time. The rearrangement links TRBV4-1 to TRBJ1-3; D unclear. The germline V gene encodes CDR1 MGHRA and CDR2 YSYEKL. The CDR3 covers 15 residues. Trimming took 0 bases from V and 1 from J, leaving 7 bases between them. In nucleotides, the CDR3 is TGCGCCAGCAGCCAAGACGATTTTTCTGGAAACACCATATATTTT. It translates to CASSQDDFSGNTIYF.

This clonotype was observed a single time. The CDR3 loop is CSAGTVAYEQYF. CDR3 sequence (DNA): TGCAGCGCCGGGACGGTTGCCTACGAGCAGTACTTC. This chain links TRBV29-1 with TRBJ2-7; D possibly uses TRBD1 or TRBD2 (5 bases each). The CDR3 runs to 12 residues. The germline CDR1 and CDR2 sequences are SQVTM and ANQGSEA. V dropped 7 bases and J dropped 2 bases, with 12 bases sitting between them.

CDR3 in amino acids: CASTPMTDYNEQFF. The CDR3 region has the DNA TGTGCCAGCACCCCGATGACAGACTACAATGAGCAGTTCTTC. J is TRBJ2-1 and V is TRBV7-8, with D maybe TRBD1 (5 bases). The germline V and J ends were trimmed by 7 bases and 3 bases, with 13 bases remaining between them. CDR1 SGHVS and CDR2 FQNEAQ come from the germline V gene. This CDR3 has 14 residues.

The chain combines TRBV6-2 or TRBV6-3 with TRBJ2-5; perhaps D is TRBD1 or TRBD2 (5 bases each). The CDR3 covers 16 residues. V was trimmed by 6 bases and J by 2 bases, leaving 19 bases between them. Germline loops: CDR1 MNHEY, CDR2 SVGEGT. This chain's CDR3 is CASRTTRGQGQETQYF. The DNA for the CDR3 is TGTGCCAGCAGGACCACACGGGGTCAGGGACAAGAGACCCAGTACTTC.

This chain uses TRBV20-1 with TRBJ2-1; TRBD2 aligns across 10 bases. CDR3 length: 15 amino acids. After removal of 3 bases from V and 7 bases from J, the junction contained 9 bases not matched to a gene. CDR1 is DFQATT and CDR2 is SNEGSKA in the germline V gene (reference sequence). In nucleotides, the CDR3 is TGCAGTGCTAGGTGGAGCGGGGGGGCCGGTAATGAGCAGTTCTTC. This sequence encodes CSARWSGGAGNEQFF.

V and J are TRBV7-2 and TRBJ2-1; no reliable D call. The germline CDR1 and CDR2 sequences are SGHTA and FQGNSA. The V end lost 2 bases, the J end lost 8 bases, and 10 bases lay between the germline ends. This CDR3 region has 13 residues. This CDR3 reads CASSLNFGDEQFF. The CDR3 region has the DNA TGTGCCAGCAGCTTAAACTTTGGCGATGAGCAGTTCTTC.

The V gene is TRBV29-1, the J gene TRBJ1-2; D uncertain. Trimming took 0 bases from V and 8 from J, leaving 13 bases between them. Looked up from germline, CDR1 is SQVTM and CDR2 is ANQGSEA. The CDR3 extends over 13 amino acids. CDR3 protein: CSVEEIPGGGYTF. CDR3 DNA sequence: TGCAGCGTTGAAGAAATTCCCGGTGGCGGCTACACCTTC.